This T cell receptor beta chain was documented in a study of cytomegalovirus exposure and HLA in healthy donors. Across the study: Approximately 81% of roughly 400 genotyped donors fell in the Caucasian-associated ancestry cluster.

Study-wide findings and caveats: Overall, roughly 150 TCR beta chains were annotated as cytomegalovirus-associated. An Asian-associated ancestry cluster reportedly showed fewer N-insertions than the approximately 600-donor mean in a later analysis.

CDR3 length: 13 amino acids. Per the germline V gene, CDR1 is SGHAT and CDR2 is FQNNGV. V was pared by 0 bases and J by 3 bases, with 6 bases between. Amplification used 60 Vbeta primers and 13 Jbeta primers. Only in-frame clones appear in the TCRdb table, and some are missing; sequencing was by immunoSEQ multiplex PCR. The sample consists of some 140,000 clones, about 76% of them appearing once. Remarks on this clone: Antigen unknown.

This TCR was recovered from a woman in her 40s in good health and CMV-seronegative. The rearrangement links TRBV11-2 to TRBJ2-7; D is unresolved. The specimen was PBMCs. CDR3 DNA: TGTGCCAGCAGCTTAGACAGGCTCTACGAGCAGTACTTC. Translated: CASSLDRLYEQYF.